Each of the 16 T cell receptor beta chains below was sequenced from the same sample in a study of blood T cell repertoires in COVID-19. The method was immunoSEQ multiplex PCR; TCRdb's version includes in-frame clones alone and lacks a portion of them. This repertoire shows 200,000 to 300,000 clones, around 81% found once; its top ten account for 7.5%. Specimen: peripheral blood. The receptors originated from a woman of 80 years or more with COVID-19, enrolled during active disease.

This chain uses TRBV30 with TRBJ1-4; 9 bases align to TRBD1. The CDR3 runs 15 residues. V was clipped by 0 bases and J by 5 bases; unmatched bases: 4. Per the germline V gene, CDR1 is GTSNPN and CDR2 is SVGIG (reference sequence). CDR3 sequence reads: CAWSVLGQGNEKLFF. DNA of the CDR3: TGTGCCTGGAGTGTATTAGGACAGGGGAATGAAAAACTGTTTTTT.

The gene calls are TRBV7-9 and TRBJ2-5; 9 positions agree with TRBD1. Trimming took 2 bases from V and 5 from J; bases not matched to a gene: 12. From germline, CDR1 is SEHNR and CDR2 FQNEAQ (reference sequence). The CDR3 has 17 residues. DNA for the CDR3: TGTGCCAGCAGCTTATTTTACGGGACAGGGCGTATTGAGACCCAGTACTTC. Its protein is CASSLFYGTGRIETQYF.

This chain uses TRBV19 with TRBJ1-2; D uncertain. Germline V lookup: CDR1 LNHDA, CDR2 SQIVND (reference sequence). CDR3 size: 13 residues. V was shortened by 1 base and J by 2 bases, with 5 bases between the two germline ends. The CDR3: CASSIGGNYGYTF. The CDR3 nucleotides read TGTGCCAGTAGTATAGGAGGGAACTATGGCTACACCTTC.

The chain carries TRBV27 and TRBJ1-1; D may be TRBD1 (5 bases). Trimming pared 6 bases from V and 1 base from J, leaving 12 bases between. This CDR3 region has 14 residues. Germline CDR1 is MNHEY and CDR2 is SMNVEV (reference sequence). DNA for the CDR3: TGTGCCAGCAGCTTCGGGGGTAGGAACACTGAAGCTTTCTTT. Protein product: CASSFGGRNTEAFF.

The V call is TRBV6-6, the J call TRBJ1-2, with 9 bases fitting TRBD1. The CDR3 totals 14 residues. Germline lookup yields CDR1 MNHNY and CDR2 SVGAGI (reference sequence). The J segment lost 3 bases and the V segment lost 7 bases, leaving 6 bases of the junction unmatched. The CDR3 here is CASNKQGADYGYTF. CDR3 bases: TGTGCCAGCAATAAACAGGGGGCAGACTATGGCTACACCTTC.

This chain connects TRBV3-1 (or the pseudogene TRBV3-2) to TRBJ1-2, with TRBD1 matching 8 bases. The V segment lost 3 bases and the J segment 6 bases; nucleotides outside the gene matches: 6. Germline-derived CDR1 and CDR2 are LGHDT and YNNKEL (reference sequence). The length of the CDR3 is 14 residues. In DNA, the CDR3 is TGTGCCAGCAGCCAGCACCAGGGGGCAGATGGCTACACCTTC. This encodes CASSQHQGADGYTF.

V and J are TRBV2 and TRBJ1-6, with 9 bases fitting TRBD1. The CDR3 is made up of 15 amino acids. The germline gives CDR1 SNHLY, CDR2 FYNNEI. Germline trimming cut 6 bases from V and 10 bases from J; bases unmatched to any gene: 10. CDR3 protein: CASRDPGQGKSPLHF. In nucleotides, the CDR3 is TGTGCCAGCAGGGACCCGGGACAGGGAAAGTCACCCCTCCACTTT.

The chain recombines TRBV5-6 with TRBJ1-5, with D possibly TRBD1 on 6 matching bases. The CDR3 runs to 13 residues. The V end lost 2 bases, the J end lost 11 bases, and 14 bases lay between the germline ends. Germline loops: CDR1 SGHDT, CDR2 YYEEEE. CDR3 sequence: CASSFNLDSAQHF. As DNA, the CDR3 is TGTGCCAGCAGCTTCAACTTGGACAGCGCCCAGCATTTT. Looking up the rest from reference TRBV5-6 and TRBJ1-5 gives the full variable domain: DAGVTQSPTHLIKTRGQQVTLRCSPKSGHDTVSWYQQALGQGPQFIFQYYEEEERQRGNFPDRFSGHQFPNYSSELNVNALLLGDSALYLCASSFNLDSAQHFGDGTRLSIL.

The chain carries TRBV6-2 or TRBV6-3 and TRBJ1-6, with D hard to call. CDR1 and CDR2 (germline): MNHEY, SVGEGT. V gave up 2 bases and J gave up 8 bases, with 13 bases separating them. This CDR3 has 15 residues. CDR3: CASSYTYFGDSPLHF. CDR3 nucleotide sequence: TGTGCCAGCAGTTACACCTATTTCGGGGATTCACCCCTCCACTTT.

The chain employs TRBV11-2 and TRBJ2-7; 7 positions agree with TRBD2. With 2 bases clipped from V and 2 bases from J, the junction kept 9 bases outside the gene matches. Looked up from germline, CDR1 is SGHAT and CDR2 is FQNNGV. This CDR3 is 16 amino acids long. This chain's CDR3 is CASSLKVLAGPYEQYF. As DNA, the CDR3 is TGTGCCAGCAGCTTAAAAGTTTTAGCGGGCCCCTACGAGCAGTACTTC.

CDR3 nucleotide sequence: TGTGCCAGCAGCCTCCTGGGCAGTAACTATGGCTACACCTTC. This codes for CASSLLGSNYGYTF. The chain uses TRBV6-5 and TRBJ1-2; D is uncertain. The CDR3 covers 14 residues. Trimming took 6 bases from V and 1 from J, leaving 12 bases between them. Germline CDR1 reads MNHEY; CDR2 reads SVGAGI.

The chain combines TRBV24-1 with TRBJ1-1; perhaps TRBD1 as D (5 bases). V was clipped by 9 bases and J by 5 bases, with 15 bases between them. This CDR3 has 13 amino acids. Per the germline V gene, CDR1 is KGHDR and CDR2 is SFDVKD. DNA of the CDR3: TGTGCCACCGGGGGGTCCCCGGGTACTGAAGCTTTCTTT. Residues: CATGGSPGTEAFF.

The CDR3 here is CATSRRADSYGYTF. As DNA, the CDR3 is TGTGCCACCAGCAGACGAGCGGACAGTTATGGCTACACCTTC. The rearrangement links TRBV15 to TRBJ1-2; D is possibly TRBD1 (6 bases). This CDR3 has 14 amino acids. Germline V gives CDR1 LNHNV, CDR2 YYDKDF (reference sequence). V was cut by 2 bases and J by 5 bases, with 12 bases left in between.

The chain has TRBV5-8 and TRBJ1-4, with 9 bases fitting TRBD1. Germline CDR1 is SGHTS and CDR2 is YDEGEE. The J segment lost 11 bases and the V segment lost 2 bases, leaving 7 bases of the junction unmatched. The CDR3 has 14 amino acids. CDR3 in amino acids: CASSFISGTGKLFF. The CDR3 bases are TGTGCCAGCAGCTTTATTTCCGGGACAGGGAAACTGTTTTTT.

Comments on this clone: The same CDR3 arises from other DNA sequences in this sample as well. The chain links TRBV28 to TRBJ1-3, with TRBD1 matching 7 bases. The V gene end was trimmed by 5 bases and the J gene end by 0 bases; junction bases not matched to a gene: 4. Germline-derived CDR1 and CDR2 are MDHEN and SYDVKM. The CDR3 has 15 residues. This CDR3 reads CASSTPGGSGNTIYF. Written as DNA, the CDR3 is TGTGCCAGCAGTACCCCAGGGGGCTCTGGAAACACCATATATTTT.

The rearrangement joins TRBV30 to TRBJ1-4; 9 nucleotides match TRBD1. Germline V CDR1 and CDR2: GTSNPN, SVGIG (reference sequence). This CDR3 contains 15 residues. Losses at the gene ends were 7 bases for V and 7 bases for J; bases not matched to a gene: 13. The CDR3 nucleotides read TGTGCCTCCCGGGACAGGGAAGTTAGGGGTGAAAAACTGTTTTTT. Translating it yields CASRDREVRGEKLFF.